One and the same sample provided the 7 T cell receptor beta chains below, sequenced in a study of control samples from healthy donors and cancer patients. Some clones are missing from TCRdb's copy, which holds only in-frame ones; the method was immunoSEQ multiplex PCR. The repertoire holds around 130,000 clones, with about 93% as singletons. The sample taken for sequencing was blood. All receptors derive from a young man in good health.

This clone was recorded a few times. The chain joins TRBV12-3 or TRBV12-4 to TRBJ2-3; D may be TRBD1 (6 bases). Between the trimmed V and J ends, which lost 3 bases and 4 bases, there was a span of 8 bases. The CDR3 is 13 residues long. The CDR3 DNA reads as TGTGCCAGCAGTTTTGGGGGCGCAGATACGCAGTATTTT. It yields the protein CASSFGGADTQYF.

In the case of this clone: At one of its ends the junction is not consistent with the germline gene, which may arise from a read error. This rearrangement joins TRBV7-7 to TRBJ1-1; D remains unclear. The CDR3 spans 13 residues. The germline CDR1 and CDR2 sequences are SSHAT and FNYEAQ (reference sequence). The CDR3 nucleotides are TGTGCTAGCAGCGAGACGGTCGGCACTGAAGCTTTCTTT. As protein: CASSETVGTEAFF.

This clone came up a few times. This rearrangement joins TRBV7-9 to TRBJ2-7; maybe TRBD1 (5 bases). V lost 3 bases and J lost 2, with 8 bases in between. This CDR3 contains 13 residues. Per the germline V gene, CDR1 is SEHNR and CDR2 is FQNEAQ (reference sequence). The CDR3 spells CASSLQGTYEQYF. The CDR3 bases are TGTGCCAGCAGCTTGCAGGGCACCTACGAGCAGTACTTC.

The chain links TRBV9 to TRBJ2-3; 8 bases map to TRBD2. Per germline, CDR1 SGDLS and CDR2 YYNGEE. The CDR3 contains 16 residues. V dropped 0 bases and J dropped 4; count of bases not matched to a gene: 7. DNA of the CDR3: TGTGCCAGCAGCGTAGAAAATAGCGGGACCTCAGATACGCAGTATTTT. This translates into CASSVENSGTSDTQYF.

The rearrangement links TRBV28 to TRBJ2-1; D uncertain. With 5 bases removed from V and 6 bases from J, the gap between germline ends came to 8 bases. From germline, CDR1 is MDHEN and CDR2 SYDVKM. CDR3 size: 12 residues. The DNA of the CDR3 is TGTGCCAGCAGTCCCAATGTCAATGAGCAGTTCTTC. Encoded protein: CASSPNVNEQFF.

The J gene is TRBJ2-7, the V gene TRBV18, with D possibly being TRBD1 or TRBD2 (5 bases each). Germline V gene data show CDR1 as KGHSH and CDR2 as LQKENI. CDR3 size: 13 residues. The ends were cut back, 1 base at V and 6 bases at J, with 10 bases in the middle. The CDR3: CASSPQGSSEQYV. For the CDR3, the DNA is TGTGCCAGCTCACCACAGGGGAGTAGCGAGCAGTACGTC.

CDR3 DNA sequence: TGTGCCATCAGCGGACAGGGCCTAGCTAGCTATGGCTACACCTTC. Encoded protein: CAISGQGLASYGYTF. The J gene is TRBJ1-2, the V gene TRBV10-3, with TRBD1 identical over 8 bases. Germline-derived CDR1 and CDR2 are ENHRY and SYGVKD. The CDR3 runs 15 residues. Germline trimming cut 6 bases from V and 4 bases from J; bases unmatched to any gene: 10.